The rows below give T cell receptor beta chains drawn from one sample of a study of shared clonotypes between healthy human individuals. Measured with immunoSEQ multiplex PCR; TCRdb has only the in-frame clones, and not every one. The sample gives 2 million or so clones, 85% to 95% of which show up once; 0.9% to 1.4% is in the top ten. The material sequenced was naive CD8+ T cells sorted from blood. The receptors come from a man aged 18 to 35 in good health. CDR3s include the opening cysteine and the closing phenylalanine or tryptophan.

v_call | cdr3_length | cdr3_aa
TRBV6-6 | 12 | CASSPLGAEAFF
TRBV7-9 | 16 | CASSLSGTENTGELFF
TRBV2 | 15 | CASSEGGGSSYEQYF
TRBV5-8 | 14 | CASSSGQGLYGYTF
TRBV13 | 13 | CASSSGLADEQYF
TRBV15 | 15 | CATSRDRGTQETQYF
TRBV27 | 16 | CASSLRLAGVYNEQFF
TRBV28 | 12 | CASSFPGDEQYF
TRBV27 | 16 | CASSYSDKGITSALHF
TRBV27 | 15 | CASSVLAGGTYEQYF
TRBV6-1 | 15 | CASSPPGTVIYGYTF
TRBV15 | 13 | CATSRSSGNEQYF
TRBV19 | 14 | CASSTWDTTDEQYF
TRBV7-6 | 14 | CASSLGGSNTEAFF
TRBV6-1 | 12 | CASSDEGVTQYF
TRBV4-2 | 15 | CASSPDPSSYNEQFF
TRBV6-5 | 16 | CASSYSWESSSYEQYF
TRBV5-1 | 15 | CASSLDVPTPHTQYF
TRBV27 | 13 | CASSPAVTDTQYF
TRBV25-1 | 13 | CASSEFPRGIQYF
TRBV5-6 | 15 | CASSSRFRSPYEQYF
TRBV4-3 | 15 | CASSLGTSLYYEQYF
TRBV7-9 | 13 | CASSLAGDTEAFF
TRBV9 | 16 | CASSVVARTVNTEAFF
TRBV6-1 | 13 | CASSDSQTYEQYF
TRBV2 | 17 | CASSEGSTGQGASPLHF
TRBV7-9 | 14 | CASSWDLKQETQYF
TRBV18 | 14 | CASSPPGTGGEQYF
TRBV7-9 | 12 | CASSLDGDTQYF
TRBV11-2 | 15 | CASSLTGGYQETQYF
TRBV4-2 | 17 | CASSRSLEGGRTSPLHF
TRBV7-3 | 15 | CASSLLAGYTGELFF
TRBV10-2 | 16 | CASSEPDRTSNYGYTF
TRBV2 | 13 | CASSADISHEQYF
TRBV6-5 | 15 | CASSYSSREYDGYTF
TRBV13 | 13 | CASSLAGHGEQYF
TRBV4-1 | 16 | CASSQVLGQGPYEQYF
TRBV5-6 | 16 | CASSSSGGARGGEQFF
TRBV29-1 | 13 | CSVPSGVTDTQYF
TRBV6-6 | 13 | CASRDRGDYEQYF
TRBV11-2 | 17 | CASSPYGPGTAVYEQYF
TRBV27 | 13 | CASSTALDNEQFF
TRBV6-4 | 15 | CASRAGTGGQETQYF
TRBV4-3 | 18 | CASSQATSGREDTGELFF
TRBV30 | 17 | CAWSVQNGYLNTGELFF
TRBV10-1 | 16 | CASTNPGQGSQETQYF
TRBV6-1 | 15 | CASSEVGQGHYGYTF
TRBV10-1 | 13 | CASQAGVGYEQFF
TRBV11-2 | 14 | CASSLEGSRYEQYF
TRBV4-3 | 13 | CASSQGFGYEQYF
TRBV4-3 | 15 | CASSQDWWTGDTQYF
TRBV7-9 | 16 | CASSSLTGPTNEKLFF
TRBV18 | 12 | CASSPLDTEAFF